These 23 T cell receptor beta chains came from one sample sequenced in a study of shared clonotypes between healthy human individuals. Produced via immunoSEQ multiplex PCR; TCRdb's table is partial and in-frame only. The data show over a million clones, with roughly 96% seen just once and over 1% held by the top ten. Sequencing was performed on naive CD4+ T cells sorted from blood. Subset reported: CD45RA+ positively selected. These receptors all stem from a man aged 25-45 years in good health.

This chain connects TRBV7-8 to TRBJ1-2; tentatively, D is TRBD1 (6 bases). The CDR3 has 14 residues. The V gene's germline CDR1 is SGHVS and CDR2 FQNEAQ. V was pared by 8 bases and J by 5 bases, with 18 bases between. The CDR3 DNA reads TGTGCCAGCTGCCCGTGGGACACACCTTATGGCTACACCTTC. This translates into CASCPWDTPYGYTF.

V is TRBV19 and J is TRBJ2-1; TRBD2 is a possible D gene (5 bases). Per the germline V gene, CDR1 is LNHDA and CDR2 is SQIVND (reference sequence). The CDR3 is 16 amino acids. V lost 3 bases and J 4 bases, leaving 16 bases between the germline ends. The CDR3: CASSMATRVLYNEQFF. The DNA for the CDR3 is TGTGCCAGTAGTATGGCAACTAGGGTCCTGTACAATGAGCAGTTCTTC.

The rearrangement links TRBV6-5 to TRBJ1-5; weak D call: TRBD1 (5 bases). V was clipped by 10 bases and J by 2 bases, with 18 bases between them. CDR3 length: 15 amino acids. Germline CDR1 MNHEY, CDR2 SVGAGI. CDR3 loop: CATSWGLGGNQPQHF. The DNA of the CDR3 is TGTGCCACAAGCTGGGGGTTAGGGGGCAATCAGCCCCAGCATTTT.

This clone was recorded once. The rearrangement joins TRBV5-5 to TRBJ2-7, with 9 bases lining up with TRBD1. CDR3 length: 15 amino acids. Germline V gene sequence: CDR1 SGHKS, CDR2 YYEKEE (reference sequence). Trimming took 4 bases from V and 4 from J; bases not matched to a gene: 9. The CDR3 bases are TGTGCCAGCAGCCCGCCGGGACAGGGTTCATACGAGCAGTACTTC. This sequence encodes CASSPPGQGSYEQYF.

The V gene is TRBV5-1, the J gene TRBJ2-5; D perhaps matches TRBD1 (5 bases). The CDR3 consists of 15 residues. V lost 1 base and J 1 base, leaving 11 bases between the germline ends. The germline V gene has CDR1 SGHRS and CDR2 YFSETQ. The CDR3 sequence is CASSLNWGSQETQYF. In DNA form, the CDR3 reads TGCGCCAGCAGCTTGAACTGGGGCTCCCAAGAGACCCAGTACTTC.

Comment on this clone: This same CDR3 is encoded by further DNA sequences in the sample. The rearrangement uses TRBV6-5 and TRBJ2-1; 11 bases match TRBD1. Germline V gives CDR1 MNHEY, CDR2 SVGAGI. The CDR3 has 15 residues. The junction had 2 bases not matched to a gene; V was cut back by 5 bases and J by 2 bases. CDR3 sequence: CASSRTGGAYNEQFF. The CDR3 bases are TGTGCCAGCAGTCGGACAGGGGGCGCCTACAATGAGCAGTTCTTC.

V is TRBV5-6 and J is TRBJ2-5; 10 nucleotides line up with TRBD1. Unmatched junction bases numbered 10, after V lost 3 bases and J lost 5 bases. CDR1 is SGHDT and CDR2 is YYEEEE in the germline V gene. The CDR3 loop spans 16 amino acids. The CDR3 region has the DNA TGTGCCAGCAGCTCCCTACGGACAGGGGGATCGGAGACCCAGTACTTC. Its translation: CASSSLRTGGSETQYF.

The V and J genes are TRBV7-2 and TRBJ2-3, with D perhaps matching TRBD2 (6 bases). The CDR3 is 15 amino acids. CDR1 SGHTA and CDR2 FQGNSA come from the germline V gene. V was shortened by 5 bases and J by 7 bases, with 19 bases between the two germline ends. This CDR3 is CASSPEGPIPHTQYF. CDR3 coding DNA: TGTGCCAGCAGCCCGGAGGGCCCTATCCCCCATACGCAGTATTTT.

The chain couples TRBV14 to TRBJ2-2, with D unresolved. Germline CDR1 is SGHDN and CDR2 is FVKESK. V lost 2 bases, J lost 1 base, and 8 bases lay in between. The CDR3 is 15 residues long. The CDR3 loop reads CASSQLIGNTGELFF. The CDR3 nucleotides are TGTGCCAGCAGCCAACTCATCGGGAACACCGGGGAGCTGTTTTTT.

This sequence joins TRBV27 and TRBJ1-5; D is undetermined. V was cut by 6 bases and J by 6 bases, with 18 bases left in between. The CDR3 sequence is 15 residues long. The V gene's germline CDR1 is MNHEY and CDR2 SMNVEV (reference sequence). The CDR3 sequence is CASRPNHGWVQPQHF. The CDR3 region has the DNA TGTGCCAGCAGGCCAAACCATGGGTGGGTTCAGCCCCAGCATTTT.

The chain carries TRBV4-1 and TRBJ2-5, with D uncertain. The germline V gene encodes CDR1 MGHRA and CDR2 YSYEKL. The V end was cut by 3 bases, the J end by 2 bases, with 19 bases between. This CDR3 has 17 amino acids. This CDR3 reads CASSHGPNLPSQETQYF. CDR3 coding DNA: TGCGCCAGCAGCCATGGCCCAAACCTCCCATCACAAGAGACCCAGTACTTC.

The rearrangement uses TRBV6-6 and TRBJ2-1; D is ambiguous. The CDR3 spans 15 residues. Germline V gene lookup returns CDR1 MNHNY and CDR2 SVGAGI (reference sequence). Trimming took off 5 bases at V and 2 bases at J, with 13 bases between the two ends. CDR3 in amino acids: CASSMTRPTYNEQFF. DNA for the CDR3: TGTGCCAGCAGTATGACAAGGCCTACCTACAATGAGCAGTTCTTC.

The V call is TRBV28, the J call TRBJ2-3; D gene unclear. CDR1 and CDR2 from the germline V gene are MDHEN and SYDVKM. V shed 4 bases and J shed 0 bases, with 8 bases lying between them. The CDR3 length is 14 residues. CDR3 sequence: CASSSRASTDTQYF. In nucleotides, the CDR3 is TGTGCCAGCAGTTCCAGAGCCAGCACAGATACGCAGTATTTT.

This clone occurred once. The gene calls are TRBV23-1 and TRBJ2-3; possibly TRBD1 or TRBD2 for D (5 bases each). TRBV23-1 is flagged as an ORF with uncertain function. Trimming left V 0 bases short and J 6 bases short, with 16 bases between. The CDR3 length is 16 residues. The chain's CDR3 is CASSQSGTLNKDTQYF. CDR3 coding DNA: TGCGCCAGCAGTCAATCGGGGACCCTAAACAAGGATACGCAGTATTTT.

The chain combines TRBV18 with TRBJ2-3; 10 bases line up with TRBD2. In germline, CDR1 is KGHSH, CDR2 LQKENI. CDR3 length equals 18 residues. Trimming at V came to 3 bases and at J to 0 bases, leaving 9 bases not matched to a gene. The CDR3 bases are TGTGCCAGCTCACCCCTAACTAGCGGGAAGACTAGCACAGATACGCAGTATTTT. This sequence encodes CASSPLTSGKTSTDTQYF.

J is TRBJ2-3 and V is TRBV6-1; D not resolved. The CDR3 spans 15 residues. CDR1 is MNHNS, CDR2 SASEGT, per germline. The ends were cut back, 2 bases at V and 0 bases at J, with 9 bases in the middle. The CDR3 DNA sequence: TGTGCCAGCAGTGAAACGCAGACTAGCACAGATACGCAGTATTTT. Encoded protein: CASSETQTSTDTQYF.

The chain recombines TRBV25-1 with TRBJ2-3, with D unclear. The CDR3 length is 11 residues. The V and J ends lost 6 bases and 10 bases respectively, with 11 bases between them. Germline loops: CDR1 MGHDK, CDR2 SYGVNS. Here the CDR3 DNA reads TGTGCCAGCAGCCACGGTAGGGCGCAGTATTTT. It codes for CASSHGRAQYF.

This clone has a single count. V is TRBV7-3 and J is TRBJ2-6; either TRBD1 or TRBD2 may fit D (5 bases each). The CDR3 is made up of 18 amino acids. V was cut by 5 bases and J by 0 bases, with 17 bases left in between. Germline assignment: CDR1 SGHTA and CDR2 FQGTGA. The CDR3 reads CASSGRDPAGSGANVLTF. CDR3 DNA: TGTGCCAGCAGCGGCCGGGACCCCGCTGGCTCTGGGGCCAACGTCCTGACTTTC.

The chain recombines TRBV27 with TRBJ2-7; weak D call: TRBD2 (6 bases). The CDR3 runs to 16 residues. From germline, CDR1 is MNHEY and CDR2 SMNVEV (reference sequence). V gave up 0 bases and J gave up 2 bases, with 14 bases separating them. CDR3 amino acids: CASSLSGGSGTYEQYF. The CDR3 region has the DNA TGTGCCAGCAGTTTATCGGGAGGTAGCGGAACCTACGAGCAGTACTTC.

V usage is TRBV29-1 and J usage is TRBJ1-1; the match to TRBD1 covers 9 bases. With V trimmed by 8 bases and J by 7 bases, 8 bases remained unmatched. The CDR3 runs 12 residues. Germline V lookup: CDR1 SQVTM, CDR2 ANQGSEA. CDR3 nucleotide sequence: TGCAGCATCCCGGGACAGGGAGTTGAAGCTTTCTTT. Its translation is CSIPGQGVEAFF.

The chain uses TRBV9 and TRBJ2-1, with 7 bases that match TRBD1. The CDR3 loop spans 15 amino acids. In germline, CDR1 is SGDLS, CDR2 YYNGEE. V shed 0 bases and J 8 bases; nucleotides not matched to a gene: 8. CDR3 DNA: TGTGCCAGCAGCGTAGGCCAGGGGGTAGTCCATGAGCAGTTCTTC. It yields the protein CASSVGQGVVHEQFF.

The chain recombines TRBV6-1 with TRBJ2-1, with TRBD2 matching 8 bases. There are 15 residues in the CDR3. Trimming removed 4 bases from V and 4 bases from J; junction bases left unmatched: 6. The germline CDR1 and CDR2 sequences are MNHNS and SASEGT. The CDR3 loop reads CASSALTGGYNEQFF. The CDR3 DNA reads as TGTGCCAGCAGTGCGCTGACGGGGGGGTACAATGAGCAGTTCTTC.

The chain couples TRBV5-4 to TRBJ1-2; the D gene is possibly TRBD1 (5 bases). This CDR3 is 15 amino acids long. Trimming took 4 bases from V and 5 from J, leaving 18 bases between them. Germline lookup yields CDR1 SGHNT and CDR2 YYREEE (reference sequence). For the CDR3, the DNA is TGTGCCAGCAGCGAAGTTACCGGGACCGGTTATGGCTACACCTTC. Protein sequence: CASSEVTGTGYGYTF.